The sequence of this T cell receptor beta chain was determined in a study of PD-1 blockade in classical Hodgkin lymphoma. Overall study context: It was nivolumab at 3 mg/kg, given intravenously every 2 weeks, that patients received. Study-level points and caveats: The study found complete responders had baseline diversity similar to newly diagnosed patients.

Method: immunoSEQ multiplex PCR; TCRdb's copy keeps in-frame clones and lacks some. The sample comprises some 16,000 clones, roughly 82% of which are singletons, and 25% to 35% rests with the top ten. Notes on this clone: No antigen is known for it.

The patients all showed relapse after autologous stem cell transplantation, while their brentuximab vedotin exposure varied. The CDR3 extends over 15 amino acids. Germline V lookup: CDR1 MNHNS, CDR2 SASEGT. The V end was cut by 7 bases, the J end by 0 bases, with 16 bases between. V gene TRBV6-1 combines with J gene TRBJ2-7, with D perhaps assigned TRBD1 or TRBD2 (5 bases each). This receptor was identified in a human donor with classical Hodgkin lymphoma. Sample: peripheral blood mononuclear cells (PBMCs), taken before the second cycle of nivolumab. CDR3 region: CASIKGPYPSYEQYF. The CDR3 nucleotides read TGTGCCAGCATCAAGGGACCTTATCCCTCCTACGAGCAGTACTTC.